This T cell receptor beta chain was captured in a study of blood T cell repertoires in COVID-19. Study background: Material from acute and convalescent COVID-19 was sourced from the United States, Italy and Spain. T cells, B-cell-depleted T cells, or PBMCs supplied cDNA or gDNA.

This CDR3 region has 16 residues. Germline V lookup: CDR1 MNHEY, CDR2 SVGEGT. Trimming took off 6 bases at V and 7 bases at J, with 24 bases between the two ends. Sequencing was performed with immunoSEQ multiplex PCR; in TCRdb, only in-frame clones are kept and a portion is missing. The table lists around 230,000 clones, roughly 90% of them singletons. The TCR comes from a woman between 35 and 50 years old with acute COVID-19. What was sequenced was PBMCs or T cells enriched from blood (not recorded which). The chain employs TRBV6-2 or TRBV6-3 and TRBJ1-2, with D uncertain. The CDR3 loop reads CASSPPSPLIGSGYTF. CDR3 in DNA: TGTGCCAGCAGCCCCCCCAGTCCACTTATTGGGAGTGGCTACACCTTC.